A single sample gave rise to the 14 T cell receptor beta chains below, sequenced in a study of relationships among human T cell subsets. The Th1 cells were the flow-through after CD25, CD56 and CD294 bead selections. The T cell receptor alpha and beta CDR3 regions were amplified from mRNA by semiquantitative ARM-PCR. Tagged nested gene-specific primers were used first, then communal superprimers amplified exponentially. TCRdb processed the multiplex PCR reads anew with MiXCR; each CDR3 protein has one entry. The sample consists of about 13,000 distinct CDR3 sequences, roughly 65% of them appearing once. What was sequenced was CD4+ Th1 cells sorted from blood. The receptors were sampled from a middle-aged man in good health.

The chain carries TRBV12-3 or TRBV12-4 and TRBJ2-5; tentative D call: TRBD2 (5 bases). V dropped 6 bases and J dropped 5 bases, with 10 bases sitting between them. This CDR3 is built from 12 residues. CDR3 amino acids: CASRYWEETQYF. The CDR3 DNA sequence: TGTGCCAGCAGGTATTGGGAGGAGACCCAGTACTTC.

The chain uses TRBV27 and TRBJ2-3, with 11 bases identical to TRBD2. The CDR3 runs 18 residues. The germline CDR1 and CDR2 sequences are MNHEY and SMNVEV (reference sequence). V lost 0 bases and J lost 2; bases outside the gene matches: 7. The CDR3 DNA is TGTGCCAGCAGTTTATCGATGGGGACTAGCGGAATCACAGATACGCAGTATTTT. Encoded protein: CASSLSMGTSGITDTQYF.

This clonotype was seen only a few times. V usage is TRBV27 and J usage is TRBJ2-3; 9 bases agree with TRBD2. Trimming cost V 4 bases and J 2 bases; bases outside gene matches: 1. This CDR3 contains 14 residues. From germline, CDR1 is MNHEY and CDR2 SMNVEV (reference sequence). This chain's CDR3 is CASSSGLATDTQYF. CDR3 nucleotide sequence: TGTGCCAGCAGTTCGGGACTAGCCACAGATACGCAGTATTTT.

This clonotype has a handful of counts. The gene calls are TRBV18 and TRBJ1-1; a weak D match, TRBD1 (6 bases). V was shortened by 3 bases and J by 4 bases, with 18 bases between the two germline ends. The CDR3 is 16 residues long. Germline V gene sequence: CDR1 KGHSH, CDR2 LQKENI. CDR3 coding DNA: TGTGCCAGCTCACCCGTCGCGGGGGGCTGGGGCACTGAAGCTTTCTTT. Amino acids: CASSPVAGGWGTEAFF.

The gene calls are TRBV7-8 and TRBJ2-1, with 7 bases identical to TRBD2. The V gene's germline CDR1 is SGHVS and CDR2 FQNEAQ. This CDR3 region has 14 residues. The J segment lost 7 bases and the V segment lost 5 bases, leaving 8 bases of the junction unmatched. Here the CDR3 DNA reads TGTGCCAGCAGCCCGAAAGGGAGGGGAAATGAGCAGTTCTTC. It yields the protein CASSPKGRGNEQFF.

The V and J genes are TRBV7-8 and TRBJ2-1; TRBD2 aligns across 11 bases. CDR3 length equals 16 residues. The germline V gene has CDR1 SGHVS and CDR2 FQNEAQ. Losses at the gene ends were 3 bases for V and 2 bases for J; bases not matched to a gene: 3. Here the CDR3 reads CASSFSGLAAYNEQFF. The DNA of the CDR3 is TGTGCCAGCAGCTTTTCGGGACTAGCGGCCTACAATGAGCAGTTCTTC.

The chain couples TRBV20-1 to TRBJ2-7; maybe TRBD2 (6 bases). Germline CDR1 is DFQATT and CDR2 is SNEGSKA (reference sequence). The CDR3 totals 13 residues. V shed 6 bases and J shed 5 bases, with 17 bases lying between them. The CDR3 reads CSAVGGTTHEQYF. The CDR3, as DNA: TGCAGTGCCGTAGGCGGGACGACCCACGAGCAGTACTTC.

This clonotype was seen a single time. The chain employs TRBV29-1 and TRBJ2-3, with D maybe TRBD1 (5 bases). Germline assignment: CDR1 SQVTM and CDR2 ANQGSEA. With 3 bases removed from V and 4 bases from J, the gap between germline ends came to 11 bases. This CDR3 is built from 13 residues. The DNA of the CDR3 is TGCAGCGTTGAGGGCGCAGGGTCAGATACGCAGTATTTT. Translated, it gives CSVEGAGSDTQYF.

Written as DNA, the CDR3 is TGCAGTGCTTTTTCCGGACTAGCGGGGTTCTTCGAGCAGTACTTC. It codes for CSAFSGLAGFFEQYF. The chain joins TRBV20-1 to TRBJ2-7, with 12 bases fitting TRBD2. The CDR3 length is 15 residues. V lost 5 bases to trimming and J lost 6 bases; unmatched junction nucleotides: 11. Germline lookup yields CDR1 DFQATT and CDR2 SNEGSKA (reference sequence).

CDR3 bases: TGCGCCAGCAGCCCCAATCCGGCAGAACCGTATCAGCCCCAGCATTTT. Protein: CASSPNPAEPYQPQHF. The chain recombines TRBV5-1 with TRBJ1-5; no definite D call. The germline CDR1 and CDR2 sequences are SGHRS and YFSETQ. CDR3 length: 16 residues. Between the trimmed V and J ends, which lost 4 bases and 5 bases, there was a span of 19 bases.

The rearrangement uses TRBV29-1 and TRBJ2-1; D is undetermined. With 4 bases removed from V and 5 bases from J, the gap between germline ends came to 9 bases. CDR3 length: 12 residues. Germline V lookup: CDR1 SQVTM, CDR2 ANQGSEA. CDR3 nucleotides: TGCAGCGTTGTCAGCCAGGACAATGAGCAGTTCTTC. It yields the protein CSVVSQDNEQFF.

The chain joins TRBV5-1 to TRBJ2-1; D gene unclear. The CDR3 extends over 15 amino acids. Trimming removed 4 bases at V and 1 base at J, with 12 bases between. Germline values: CDR1 SGHRS, CDR2 YFSETQ. CDR3 nucleotide sequence: TGCGCCAGCAGCAAACGTTCCTCGTCCTACAATGAGCAGTTCTTC. Its protein product is CASSKRSSSYNEQFF.

Of note for this clonotype: A junction boundary mismatches the germline segment, possibly from a read error. The chain has TRBV6-5 and TRBJ2-5; a possible D gene is TRBD1 (5 bases). The CDR3 extends over 13 amino acids. Germline CDR1 and CDR2: MNHEY and SVGAGI. In DNA form, the CDR3 reads TGCGCCAGCAGGCTACAGGAGCAACAGACCCAGTACTTC. It yields the protein CASRLQEQQTQYF.

The chain carries TRBV30 and TRBJ1-1, with TRBD1 as a possible D gene (5 bases). Trimming removed 4 bases at V and 5 bases at J, with 14 bases between. The CDR3 is made up of 13 amino acids. Germline CDR1 and CDR2: GTSNPN and SVGIG (reference sequence). This CDR3 is CAWKLGERTEAFF. CDR3 nucleotides: TGTGCCTGGAAATTGGGGGAGAGGACTGAAGCTTTCTTT.